This TCR beta chain was observed in a study of blood T cell repertoires in COVID-19 (dated by TCRdb to the early 2020s). Context from the whole study: Samples from collaborators originated in the United States, Italy and Spain and spanned both the acute and convalescent phases of COVID-19. The material from the prospective study consisted of cDNA or gDNA derived from T cells, B-cell-depleted T cells, or PBMCs. Deeply sampled blood TCRbeta repertoires from subjects exposed to, actively infected with, or recovered from COVID-19 were included in the dataset. The repertoires were made available in a free public database intended to serve as a resource for research on the immune response to SARS-CoV-2. The samples were drawn from the first 160 participants of the ongoing ImmuneRACE study and from over a thousand subjects provided by 6 global collaborators. Nearly every sample came with metadata listing a de-identified subject ID, COVID-19 status, age in years and sex. Where available, HLA class I and class II types were taken from metadata supplied by the sample provider and were not determined by assay-based typing. General findings and caveats noted by the study authors: The amount of clinical and demographic metadata varied by source and participant and was provided uncurated.

This clone was seen a handful of times. Its antigen remains undetermined. Base qualities are not recorded, but no much larger clone differs from it by a single base. TCRbeta CDR3 regions were amplified from genomic DNA using the immunoSEQ Assay, a bias-controlled multiplex PCR. The source study handled its data this way. Within the assay, amplification of reference gene primers was used to estimate how many nucleated cells each sample contained. To quantify the absolute abundance of each unique TCRbeta CDR3 rearrangement, sequence reads were collapsed and filtered. For each sample, productive Simpson clonality was calculated as the square root of Simpson's diversity index across productive rearrangements. This immuneACCESS table, as held by TCRdb, lists in-frame sequences with V and J called but not all clones. Of the missing ones, under half trace to an unresolved V gene in checked studies; the others have no known cause. V and J calls and clone size come straight from that table; D and trimming were deduced from the DNA. The sample records roughly 260,000 clones, approximately 80% of which are singletons. Approximately 4% of the sample belongs to the ten largest clones.

V and J lose 0 bases and 5 bases, and a span of 7 bases separates them. The germline V gene encodes CDR1 SGHRS and CDR2 YFSETQ. The CDR3 sequence holds 13 residues, the cysteine and phenylalanine included. The kept DNA is CDR3 alone, 39 bases in frame from the first base. Collaborating institutions collected whole blood in K2EDTA tubes following their own protocols. For TCRbeta analysis, collaborator samples were shipped as frozen whole blood, as isolated PBMCs, or as DNA extracted from either sample type. The clonotype comes from a woman between 40 and 50 years old with active or convalescent COVID-19. This chain is built from TRBV5-1 and TRBJ2-3; the D segment cannot be called with confidence. Sequencing was carried out using peripheral blood. The DNA reads as follows: TGCGCCAGCAGCTTGGCCAATCAAGATACGCAGTATTTT. Translated, this is CASSLANQDTQYF.